A selection of T cell receptor beta chains follows, all from one sample in a study of OX40 agonist ivuxolimab in advanced cancers. Clones were read by immunoSEQ multiplex PCR, and TCRdb kept only the in-frame ones, dropping some. The sample has just over 90,000 clones; roughly 92% are singletons. The starting material was CD4+ or CD8+ T cells sorted from blood, obtained in a trial of the OX40 agonist ivuxolimab. The receptors come from an adult with an advanced solid tumor such as melanoma, head and neck, liver or kidney cancer. CDR3s include the opening cysteine and the closing phenylalanine or tryptophan. Each record gives: V gene, CDR3 protein.

>TRBV28
CASSFRRYEQYF
>TRBV27
CASSGGTGLYEQYF
>TRBV5-1
CASRPRNRQYQETQYF
>TRBV9
CAPTSEGPYEQYF
>TRBV6-5
CASSSGIGIKGEQFF
>TRBV11-2
CASSSTGILGAFF
>TRBV27
CASSLGGLGTGELFF
>TRBV29-1
CSVDKNTEAFF
>TRBV5-6
CASSLGTGVDTQYF
>TRBV7-8
CASSLISRGSPNTDTQYF
>TRBV9
CASSGQGTSGYHEQYF
>TRBV5-4
CASSWDRGLEKLFF
>TRBV9
CASSPREINSPLHF
>TRBV6-5
CASAREGLSGNTIYF
>TRBV7-2
CASSLSEIRGVYNEQFF
>TRBV29-1
CSVRGTSGSYEQYF
>TRBV5-1
CASSLGVAKNIQYF
>TRBV19
CASSESAAYNEQFF
>TRBV27
CASIVQETQYF
>TRBV5-6
CASSPGADTQYF
>TRBV7-6
CASSLESGGGWNTQYF
>TRBV19
CASSGTGTGYEQYF
>TRBV5-4
CASSQDRSYEQYF
>TRBV9
CASSGYRAPNYGYTF
>TRBV9
CASSVNGGAMNEQFF
>TRBV13
CASSLGRQYEQYF
>TRBV7-7
CASSPYWGLLGGQTDTQYF
>TRBV6-6
CASSYWGADEAFF
>TRBV19
CASRGGQVDEQYF
>TRBV5-6
CASSLAQGSGYTF
>TRBV27
CASSSIAGVTYEQYF
>TRBV4-1
CASSQDAGDRDYGYTF
>TRBV6-5
CASYRSPIMAGELFF
>TRBV29-1
CSAYTDTQYF
>TRBV7-6
CASSLALGNEQFF
>TRBV9
CASSVAYGSYEQYF
>TRBV27
CASSPGQGVRPLHF
>TRBV6-5
CASSSTGTHYGYTF
>TRBV29-1
CSVGKVALGGEQYF
>TRBV27
CASRPILADRPQNYGYTF
>TRBV19
CASSPGGGPYEQYF
>TRBV7-3
CASSLGGIWNEQFF
>TRBV5-1
CASSPGLAGTDTQYF
>TRBV6-1
CASSEARLLNTEAFF
>TRBV29-1
CSVRDRAHGYTF
>TRBV27
CASSLSYRAEAFF
>TRBV11-2
CASSSQRESLNEQFF
>TRBV11-2
CASSSTAPEQYF
>TRBV27
CASSTAGQGSAGELFF
>TRBV4-3
CASSQEVHPKETQYF
>TRBV15
CATSTRSEQYF
>TRBV6-1
CASKSLRYGGYTF
>TRBV6-6
CASSSDALYGYTF
>TRBV5-5
CASIALGETQYF
>TRBV6-6
CASSYLDGNTEAFF
>TRBV7-8
CASSYTDTQYF
>TRBV5-6
CASSTGLNEKLFF